This TCR beta chain derives from a study of blood T cell repertoires in COVID-19. The wider study: COVID-19 samples, acute and convalescent, were from the United States, Italy and Spain. T cells, B-cell-depleted T cells, or PBMCs supplied cDNA or gDNA.

The V gene's germline CDR1 is MNHEY and CDR2 SVGEGT. The V end lost 4 bases, the J end lost 1 base, and 6 bases lay between the germline ends. This CDR3 comprises 13 residues. Original analysis: Using reference gene primer amplification, nucleated cell counts were estimated. Profiling relied on immunoSEQ multiplex PCR, and the TCRdb table lists in-frame clones only, not all of them. V and J calls and clone size come straight from that table; D and trimming were deduced from the DNA. The sample has approximately 55,000 clones; over 75% are singletons. The TCR sequence derives from a middle-aged man with acute or convalescent COVID-19. The chain combines TRBV6-2 or TRBV6-3 with TRBJ2-3, with D hard to call. Sequencing was done on a sample of peripheral blood. This CDR3 is CASSSQGTDTQYF. For the CDR3, the DNA is TGTGCCAGCAGTTCCCAGGGCACAGATACGCAGTATTTT.